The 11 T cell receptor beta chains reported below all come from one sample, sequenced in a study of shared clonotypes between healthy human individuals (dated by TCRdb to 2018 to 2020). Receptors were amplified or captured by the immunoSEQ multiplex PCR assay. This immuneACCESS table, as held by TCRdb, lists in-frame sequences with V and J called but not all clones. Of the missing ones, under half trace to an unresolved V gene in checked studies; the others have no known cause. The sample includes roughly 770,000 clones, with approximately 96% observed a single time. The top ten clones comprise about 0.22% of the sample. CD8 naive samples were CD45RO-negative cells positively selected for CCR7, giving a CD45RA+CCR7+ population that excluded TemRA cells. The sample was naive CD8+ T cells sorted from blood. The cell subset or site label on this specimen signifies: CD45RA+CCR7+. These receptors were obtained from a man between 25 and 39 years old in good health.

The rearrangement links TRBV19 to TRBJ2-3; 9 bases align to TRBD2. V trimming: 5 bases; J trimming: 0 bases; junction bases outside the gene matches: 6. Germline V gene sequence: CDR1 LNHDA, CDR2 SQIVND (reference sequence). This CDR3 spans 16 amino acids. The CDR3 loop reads CASSPLAGSSTDTQYF. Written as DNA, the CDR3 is TGTGCCAGTAGTCCTCTAGCGGGATCTAGCACAGATACGCAGTATTTT.

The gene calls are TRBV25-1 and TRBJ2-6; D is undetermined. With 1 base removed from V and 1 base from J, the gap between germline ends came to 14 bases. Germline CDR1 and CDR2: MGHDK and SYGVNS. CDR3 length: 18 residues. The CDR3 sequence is CASSECGPGFSGANVLTF. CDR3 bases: TGTGCCAGCAGTGAATGCGGTCCTGGTTTTTCTGGGGCCAACGTCCTGACTTTC.

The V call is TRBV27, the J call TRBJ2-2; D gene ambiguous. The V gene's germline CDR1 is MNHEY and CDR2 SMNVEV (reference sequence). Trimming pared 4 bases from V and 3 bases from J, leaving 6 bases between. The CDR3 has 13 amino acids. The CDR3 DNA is TGTGCCAGCAGTTCGGGTTACACCGGGGAGCTGTTTTTT. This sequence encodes CASSSGYTGELFF.

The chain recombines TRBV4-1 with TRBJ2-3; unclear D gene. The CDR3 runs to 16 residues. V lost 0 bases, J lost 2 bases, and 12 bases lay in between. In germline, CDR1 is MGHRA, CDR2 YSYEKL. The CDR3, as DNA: TGCGCCAGCAGCCAAGAGGTCTATAGGGCCACAGATACGCAGTATTTT. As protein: CASSQEVYRATDTQYF.

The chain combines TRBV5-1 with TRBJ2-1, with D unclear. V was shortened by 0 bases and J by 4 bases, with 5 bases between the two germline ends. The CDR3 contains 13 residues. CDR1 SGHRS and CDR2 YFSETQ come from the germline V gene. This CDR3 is CASSLDKYNEQFF. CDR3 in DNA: TGCGCCAGCAGCTTGGACAAATACAATGAGCAGTTCTTC.

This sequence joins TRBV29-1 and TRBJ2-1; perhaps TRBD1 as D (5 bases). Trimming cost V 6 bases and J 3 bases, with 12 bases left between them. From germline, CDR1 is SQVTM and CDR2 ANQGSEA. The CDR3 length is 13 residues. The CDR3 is CSVGRQNYNEQFF. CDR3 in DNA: TGCAGCGTCGGACGACAGAACTACAATGAGCAGTTCTTC.

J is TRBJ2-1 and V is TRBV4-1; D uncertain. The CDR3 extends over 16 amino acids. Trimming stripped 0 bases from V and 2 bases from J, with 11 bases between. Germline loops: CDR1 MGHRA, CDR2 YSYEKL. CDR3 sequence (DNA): TGCGCCAGCAGCCAAGAGTCGGCGGTAACCTACAATGAGCAGTTCTTC. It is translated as CASSQESAVTYNEQFF.

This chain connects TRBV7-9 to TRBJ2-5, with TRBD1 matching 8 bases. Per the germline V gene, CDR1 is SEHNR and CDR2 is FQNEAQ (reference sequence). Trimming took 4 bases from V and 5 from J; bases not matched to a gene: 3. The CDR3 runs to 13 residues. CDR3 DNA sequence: TGTGCCAGCAGCTCCAGGGGGCGGGAGACCCAGTACTTC. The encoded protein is CASSSRGRETQYF.

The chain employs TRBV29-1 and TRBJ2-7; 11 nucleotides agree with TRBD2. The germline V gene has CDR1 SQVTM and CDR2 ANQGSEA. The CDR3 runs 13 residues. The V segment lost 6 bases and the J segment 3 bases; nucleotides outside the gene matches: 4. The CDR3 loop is CSVRLAGIYEQYF. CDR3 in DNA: TGCAGCGTGAGACTAGCGGGGATCTACGAGCAGTACTTC.

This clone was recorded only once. The DNA of the CDR3 is TGCGCCAGCAGCATCTCCCGGGACAGCACCTACGAGCAGTACTTC. Protein product: CASSISRDSTYEQYF. The chain joins TRBV5-1 to TRBJ2-7, with 7 bases matching TRBD1. Germline CDR1 reads SGHRS; CDR2 reads YFSETQ. The CDR3 is 15 residues long. The V segment lost 4 bases and the J segment 2 bases; nucleotides outside the gene matches: 9.

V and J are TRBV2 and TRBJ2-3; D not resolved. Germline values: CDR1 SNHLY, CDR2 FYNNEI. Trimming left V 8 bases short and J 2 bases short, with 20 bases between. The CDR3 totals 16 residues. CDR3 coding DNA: TGTGCCAGCCACTCAGGATTTCTATCCCCCACAGATACGCAGTATTTT. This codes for CASHSGFLSPTDTQYF.